Below are 22 T cell receptor beta chains sequenced from a single sample in a study of preoperative IRX-2 immunotherapy in early breast cancer. Using immunoSEQ multiplex PCR, the repertoire was profiled, and TCRdb retains in-frame clones only, with some absent. The sample carries about 23,000 clones, more than 80% recorded once. Treatment in this sample: preoperative locoregional IRX-2 cytokine immunotherapy. The specimen was tumor tissue, collected after IRX-2 immunotherapy. The receptor source for this set is a human donor with breast cancer.

The J gene is TRBJ2-5, the V gene TRBV5-1, with D possibly TRBD2 on 7 matching bases. Germline-derived CDR1 and CDR2 are SGHRS and YFSETQ. V was trimmed by 0 bases and J by 3 bases, leaving 12 bases between them. The CDR3 runs 15 residues. The CDR3 sequence: CASSLEGRGEETQYF. The CDR3 bases are TGCGCCAGCAGCTTGGAGGGGAGGGGGGAAGAGACCCAGTACTTC.

The count of this clone is one. The chain recombines TRBV9 with TRBJ2-1; 8 bases agree with TRBD1. The V gene end was trimmed by 0 bases and the J gene end by 8 bases; junction bases not matched to a gene: 4. The germline gives CDR1 SGDLS, CDR2 YYNGEE. This CDR3 is built from 14 residues. This chain's CDR3 is CASSVDQGAYEQFF. DNA for the CDR3: TGTGCCAGCAGCGTAGATCAGGGGGCCTATGAGCAGTTCTTC.

This clone was found once. Other DNA sequences in the same sample also yield this CDR3. V gene TRBV5-1 combines with J gene TRBJ2-3; D ambiguous. CDR3 length: 11 residues. Trimming pared 0 bases from V and 5 bases from J, leaving 1 base between. Germline values: CDR1 SGHRS, CDR2 YFSETQ. CDR3 protein: CASSLEDTQYF. As DNA, the CDR3 is TGCGCCAGCAGCTTGGAAGATACGCAGTATTTT.

This chain connects TRBV27 to TRBJ2-1, with 7 positions matching TRBD1. V shed 0 bases and J 4 bases; nucleotides not matched to a gene: 0. The V gene's germline CDR1 is MNHEY and CDR2 SMNVEV (reference sequence). This CDR3 is 14 amino acids long. The CDR3 here is CASSLSGQYNEQFF. CDR3 coding DNA: TGTGCCAGCAGTTTATCGGGACAGTACAATGAGCAGTTCTTC.

This clone was counted once. This chain uses TRBV5-1 with TRBJ1-2, with 9 bases lining up with TRBD1. After removal of 2 bases from V and 4 bases from J, the junction contained 6 bases not matched to a gene. The CDR3 is made up of 15 amino acids. Germline CDR1 is SGHRS and CDR2 is YFSETQ. CDR3 nucleotide sequence: TGCGCCAGCAGCTTACAGGGGGCGCAAGCCTATGGCTACACCTTC. It encodes CASSLQGAQAYGYTF.

V and J are TRBV5-1 and TRBJ2-7; possibly TRBD1 for D (6 bases). Trimming left V 8 bases short and J 0 bases short, with 9 bases between. The germline CDR1 and CDR2 sequences are SGHRS and YFSETQ. CDR3 length: 12 residues. The CDR3 region has the DNA TGCGCCAGTAGACAGGACTCCTACGAGCAGTACTTC. Its protein product is CASRQDSYEQYF.

The J gene is TRBJ1-6, the V gene TRBV9; 7 nucleotides align to TRBD1. This CDR3 comprises 15 residues. In germline, CDR1 is SGDLS, CDR2 YYNGEE. V lost 3 bases and J lost 5; bases outside the gene matches: 5. DNA of the CDR3: TGTGCCAGCAGCGCCTCCGGGACAGATAATTCACCCCTCCACTTT. This encodes CASSASGTDNSPLHF.

The V call is TRBV5-4, the J call TRBJ1-2; D remains ambiguous. The CDR3 sequence is 13 residues long. Germline lookup yields CDR1 SGHNT and CDR2 YYREEE (reference sequence). V dropped 0 bases and J dropped 8 bases, with 11 bases sitting between them. CDR3 sequence: CASSLAGPGGYTF. CDR3 nucleotide sequence: TGTGCCAGCAGCTTGGCCGGGCCTGGGGGCTACACCTTC. The full variable domain, completed using reference TRBV5-4 and TRBJ1-2, is ETGVTQSPTHLIKTRGQQVTLRCSSQSGHNTVSWYQQALGQGPQFIFQYYREEENGRGNFPPRFSGLQFPNYSSELNVNALELDDSALYLCASSLAGPGGYTFGSGTRLTVV.

This chain joins TRBV18 and TRBJ2-7, with 10 bases identical to TRBD2. The junction had 6 bases not matched to a gene; V was cut back by 0 bases and J by 4 bases. The CDR3 length is 16 residues. In germline, CDR1 is KGHSH, CDR2 LQKENI. The CDR3 is CASSPPGLAGAYEQYF. The CDR3 DNA reads as TGTGCCAGCTCACCACCGGGGCTAGCGGGGGCTTACGAGCAGTACTTC.

The chain uses TRBV18 and TRBJ2-1; D uncertain. Germline loops: CDR1 KGHSH, CDR2 LQKENI. Trimming shortened V by 0 bases and J by 7 bases, and 10 bases separated the two germline ends. This CDR3 contains 14 residues. The CDR3 coding sequence is TGTGCCAGCTCACCACCGCGGTCCCAAAATGAGCAGTTCTTC. Its translation: CASSPPRSQNEQFF.

The count of this clone is one. The J gene is TRBJ1-2, the V gene TRBV19, with 7 bases matching TRBD1. The junction had 12 bases not matched to a gene; V was cut back by 8 bases and J by 3 bases. Germline lookup yields CDR1 LNHDA and CDR2 SQIVND (reference sequence). The CDR3 runs to 15 residues. Written as DNA, the CDR3 is TGTGCCAGTTCCCCGGGGGGACAGAGATACTATGGCTACACCTTC. It encodes CASSPGGQRYYGYTF. Complete variable domain (other parts from reference TRBV19 and TRBJ1-2): DGGITQSPKYLFRKEGQNVTLSCEQNLNHDAMYWYRQDPGQGLRLIYYSQIVNDFQKGDIAEGYSVSREKKESFPLTVTSAQKNPTAFYLCASSPGGQRYYGYTFGSGTRLTVV.

The chain combines TRBV23-1 with TRBJ1-5; 7 bases line up with TRBD1. TRBV23-1 is treated as an ORF (open reading frame) with a function not yet certain. The trim removed 3 bases at V and 6 bases at J, leaving 14 bases unmatched. CDR3 length: 17 amino acids. The CDR3 protein is CASSHPTDRSGTQPQHF. For the CDR3, the DNA is TGCGCCAGCAGTCATCCCACGGACAGGTCTGGGACTCAGCCCCAGCATTTT.

In its sample, this clone ranks as medium-sized (0.01 to 0.1%). The CDR3 nucleotides are TGTGCCAGCAGTGGAAGACAGTATTCACCCCTCCACTTT. Translating gives CASSGRQYSPLHF. This sequence joins TRBV25-1 and TRBJ1-6; a weak D match, TRBD1 (5 bases). CDR3 length: 13 residues. The V end was cut by 4 bases, the J end by 8 bases, with 9 bases between. The V gene's germline CDR1 is MGHDK and CDR2 SYGVNS.

The chain employs TRBV19 and TRBJ2-3; D is possibly TRBD1 (6 bases). The ends were cut back, 3 bases at V and 1 base at J, with 11 bases in the middle. The CDR3 is 15 residues long. Germline CDR1 LNHDA, CDR2 SQIVND (reference sequence). CDR3 sequence: CASSMVRGGTDTQYF. In nucleotides, the CDR3 is TGTGCCAGTAGTATGGTCAGGGGAGGCACAGATACGCAGTATTTT.

The V and J genes are TRBV5-1 and TRBJ2-3; D is unclear. V lost 0 bases, J lost 1 base, and 9 bases lay in between. The CDR3 is made up of 15 amino acids. In germline, CDR1 is SGHRS, CDR2 YFSETQ. The CDR3 DNA follows: TGCGCCAGCAGCTTGGTGGCGGACCGCACAGATACGCAGTATTTT. The encoded protein is CASSLVADRTDTQYF.

The V call is TRBV7-9, the J call TRBJ2-7; D is unclear. This CDR3 is 14 amino acids long. Germline V CDR1 and CDR2: SEHNR, FQNEAQ (reference sequence). Trimming stripped 4 bases from V and 3 bases from J, with 13 bases between. The CDR3 sequence: CASSSYTRNYEQYF. CDR3 DNA: TGTGCCAGCAGCTCGTACACACGGAACTACGAGCAGTACTTC. The whole variable domain, remainder taken from reference TRBV7-9 and TRBJ2-7, is DTGVSQNPRHKITKRGQNVTFRCDPISEHNRLYWYRQTLGQGPEFLTYFQNEAQLEKSRLLSDRFSAERPKGSFSTLEIQRTEQGDSAMYLCASSSYTRNYEQYFGPGTRLTVT.

The V gene is TRBV12-2, the J gene TRBJ1-1; the listed D gene, TRBD1, was not tested against the DNA. TRBV12-2 is deemed a pseudogene. This CDR3 has 16 amino acids. CDR3: CASRARGRDVNTEAFF. DNA of the CDR3: TGTGCAAGTCGCGCTCGAGGCAGGGATGTTAACACTGAAGCTTTCTTT.

This clone showed up just a few times. DNA for the CDR3: TGTGCCACCAGCAGAGGTGTTACAGGCCCCACGGAGCAGTACTTC. As protein: CATSRGVTGPTEQYF. This rearrangement joins TRBV15 to TRBJ2-7, with D perhaps matching TRBD1 (5 bases). Between the trimmed V and J ends, which lost 1 base and 7 bases, there was a span of 17 bases. The germline gives CDR1 LNHNV, CDR2 YYDKDF (reference sequence). This CDR3 region has 15 residues.

This clone was counted a single time. V usage is TRBV18 and J usage is TRBJ2-5, with D unresolved. V lost 2 bases to trimming and J lost 1 base, with 8 bases between them. This CDR3 is built from 14 residues. Germline CDR1 is KGHSH and CDR2 is LQKENI. For the CDR3, the DNA is TGTGCCAGCTCACCATGGAACGGCCAAGAGACCCAGTACTTC. Protein sequence: CASSPWNGQETQYF.

This clone has more than one count but fewer than ten. The V gene is TRBV21-1, the J gene TRBJ1-5. TRBV21-1 is described as a pseudogene. The CDR3 loop spans 15 amino acids. The CDR3 protein is CASSKSSGADQPQHF. The CDR3 bases are TGTGCCAGCAGCAAAAGTTCGGGGGCCGATCAGCCCCAGCATTTT.

This chain joins TRBV11-2 and TRBJ2-1; possibly TRBD1 for D (5 bases). This CDR3 has 13 amino acids. V dropped 4 bases and J dropped 6 bases, with 10 bases sitting between them. Germline CDR1 is SGHAT and CDR2 is FQNNGV. The CDR3 here is CASSSDSGNEQFF. The CDR3 nucleotides are TGTGCCAGCAGCTCTGACAGTGGCAATGAGCAGTTCTTC.

The chain recombines TRBV11-2 with TRBJ2-7, with D perhaps TRBD1 or TRBD2 (5 bases each). Trimming removed 5 bases at V and 2 bases at J, with 13 bases between. The length of the CDR3 is 14 residues. Per germline, CDR1 SGHAT and CDR2 FQNNGV. Here the CDR3 reads CASSPRDGTYEQYF. The CDR3, as DNA: TGTGCCAGCAGCCCGAGGGACGGAACCTACGAGCAGTACTTC.